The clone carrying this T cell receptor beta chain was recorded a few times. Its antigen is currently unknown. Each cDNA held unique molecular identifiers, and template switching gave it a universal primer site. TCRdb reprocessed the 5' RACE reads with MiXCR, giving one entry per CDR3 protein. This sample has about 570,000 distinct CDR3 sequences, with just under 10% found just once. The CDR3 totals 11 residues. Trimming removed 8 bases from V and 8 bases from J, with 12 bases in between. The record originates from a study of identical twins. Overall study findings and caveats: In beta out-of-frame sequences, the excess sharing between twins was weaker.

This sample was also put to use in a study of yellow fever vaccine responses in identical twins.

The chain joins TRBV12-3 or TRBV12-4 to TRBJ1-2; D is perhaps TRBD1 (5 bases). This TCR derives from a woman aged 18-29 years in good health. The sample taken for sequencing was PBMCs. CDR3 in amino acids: CASQLGGGYTF. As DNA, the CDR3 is TGTGCCAGCCAACTGGGGGGGGGCTACACCTTC.